These 27 T cell receptor beta chains originate from one sample sequenced in a study of OX40 agonist ivuxolimab in advanced cancers. Clones were sequenced by immunoSEQ multiplex PCR, and TCRdb holds only the in-frame ones, with some missing. The sample yields under 95,000 clones, roughly 87% seen once. Source: CD4+ or CD8+ T cells sorted from blood, taken in a trial of the OX40 agonist ivuxolimab. These receptor sequences come from an adult with an advanced solid tumor such as melanoma, head and neck, liver or kidney cancer.

The chain links TRBV4-2 to TRBJ2-4; 7 bases are shared with TRBD2. This CDR3 region has 16 residues. CDR1 and CDR2 from the germline V gene are LGHNA and YNFKEQ. Trimming at V came to 1 base and at J to 1 base, leaving 4 bases not matched to a gene. The CDR3 coding sequence is TGTGCCAGCAGCCAAGTGGGAGGGTATGCCAAAAACATTCAGTACTTC. This encodes CASSQVGGYAKNIQYF.

The chain combines TRBV29-1 with TRBJ2-3; D may be TRBD1 (5 bases). The CDR3 is 14 amino acids. From germline, CDR1 is SQVTM and CDR2 ANQGSEA. The V end lost 3 bases, the J end lost 1 base, and 11 bases lay between the germline ends. CDR3 amino acids: CSVDQDTGTDTQYF. The CDR3, as DNA: TGCAGCGTTGATCAGGACACCGGCACAGATACGCAGTATTTT.

The V call is TRBV7-9, the J call TRBJ1-1; D possibly corresponds to TRBD1 (6 bases). Germline V gene sequence: CDR1 SEHNR, CDR2 FQNEAQ (reference sequence). Trimming removed 5 bases from V and 5 bases from J, with 9 bases in between. This CDR3 has 12 residues. The CDR3 protein is CASSPQGTEAFF. CDR3 nucleotides: TGTGCCAGCAGCCCCCAGGGGACTGAAGCTTTCTTT. The entire variable domain, with the rest obtained from reference TRBV7-9 and TRBJ1-1, is as follows: DTGVSQNPRHKITKRGQNVTFRCDPISEHNRLYWYRQTLGQGPEFLTYFQNEAQLEKSRLLSDRFSAERPKGSFSTLEIQRTEQGDSAMYLCASSPQGTEAFFGQGTRLTVV.

The gene calls are TRBV10-3 and TRBJ1-2; D call uncertain. Trimming removed 8 bases at V and 2 bases at J, with 15 bases between. The CDR3 totals 14 residues. Germline CDR1 ENHRY, CDR2 SYGVKD. The CDR3 region has the DNA TGTGCCATCCAGAGGGAGTCAACAAACTATGGCTACACCTTC. Translating it yields CAIQRESTNYGYTF.

The V gene is TRBV7-6, the J gene TRBJ2-3; tentative D call: TRBD1 (5 bases). The germline V gene has CDR1 SGHVS and CDR2 FNYEAQ. V lost 0 bases, J lost 6 bases, and 13 bases lay in between. CDR3 length equals 15 residues. CDR3 loop: CASSLAPQGSDTQYF. The CDR3 bases are TGTGCCAGCAGCTTAGCGCCTCAGGGAAGCGATACGCAGTATTTT. Drawing the rest from reference TRBV7-6 and TRBJ2-3, the complete variable domain is GAGVSQSPRYKVTKRGQDVALRCDPISGHVSLYWYRQALGQGPEFLTYFNYEAQQDKSGLPNDRFSAERPEGSISTLTIQRTEQRDSAMYRCASSLAPQGSDTQYFGPGTRLTVL.

The chain employs TRBV28 and TRBJ1-5, with a weak D call TRBD1 (5 bases). Germline CDR1 MDHEN, CDR2 SYDVKM. The CDR3 consists of 14 residues. With 2 bases removed from V and 0 bases from J, the gap between germline ends came to 5 bases. The CDR3 protein is CASSLTGSNQPQHF. As DNA, the CDR3 is TGTGCCAGCAGTTTAACAGGTAGCAATCAGCCCCAGCATTTT.

The chain employs TRBV7-2 and TRBJ2-1; perhaps TRBD2 as D (5 bases). Germline-derived CDR1 and CDR2 are SGHTA and FQGNSA. Trimming shortened V by 5 bases and J by 5 bases, and 19 bases separated the two germline ends. This CDR3 contains 16 residues. Written as DNA, the CDR3 is TGTGCCAGCAGCCCCCTCACACTACGCGGGCACAATGAGCAGTTCTTC. The encoded protein is CASSPLTLRGHNEQFF.

This clone has a handful of counts. The CDR3 loop is CASSYGGQDVFGYTF. DNA of the CDR3: TGTGCCAGCAGTTACGGTGGGCAGGACGTCTTCGGCTACACCTTC. The chain carries TRBV6-5 and TRBJ1-2, with no clear D. The CDR3 is 15 residues long. Trimming removed 2 bases at V and 8 bases at J, with 18 bases between. Germline V gene lookup returns CDR1 MNHEY and CDR2 SVGAGI.

Written as DNA, the CDR3 is TGTGCCAGCAGCTTAGGGGACAGGGAAATCTATGGCTACACCTTC. Translating gives CASSLGDREIYGYTF. The V gene is TRBV7-2, the J gene TRBJ1-2; 9 bases are shared with TRBD1. With V trimmed by 1 base and J by 4 bases, 4 bases remained unmatched. This CDR3 is built from 15 residues. CDR1 SGHTA and CDR2 FQGNSA come from the germline V gene.

In regard to this clone: Germline is not matched at one junction end, which may reflect a read error. The chain is built from TRBV5-1 and TRBJ1-1, with D tentatively TRBD1 (5 bases). CDR3 length: 14 residues. Germline values: CDR1 SGHRS, CDR2 YFSETQ. The CDR3 spells CTSSSSTVNTEAFF. CDR3 nucleotides: TGCACCAGCAGCTCTTCGACAGTGAACACTGAAGCTTTCTTT.

The table lists this clone with a count of one. V is TRBV21-1 and J is TRBJ2-3; the DNA was not used to check the table's D call, TRBD2. TRBV21-1 is described as a pseudogene. There are 18 residues in the CDR3. The CDR3 loop reads CASRLGLAGVSSTDTQYF. CDR3 sequence (DNA): TGTGCCAGCAGACTGGGACTAGCGGGAGTCTCTAGCACAGATACGCAGTATTTT.

The rearrangement uses TRBV7-2 and TRBJ1-6; D unclear. Germline assignment: CDR1 SGHTA and CDR2 FQGNSA. The CDR3 covers 15 residues. Trimming pared 1 base from V and 9 bases from J, leaving 13 bases between. CDR3 residues: CASSLVRARISPLHF. Written as DNA, the CDR3 is TGTGCCAGCAGCTTAGTGAGGGCGCGTATTTCACCCCTCCACTTT.

The J gene is TRBJ1-1, the V gene TRBV7-6; D is unresolved. Trimming stripped 4 bases from V and 1 base from J, with 13 bases between. From germline, CDR1 is SGHVS and CDR2 FNYEAQ. The CDR3 runs 15 residues. The CDR3 spells CASSSLGVKNTEAFF. CDR3 nucleotide sequence: TGTGCCAGCAGCTCCCTCGGGGTTAAGAACACTGAAGCTTTCTTT.

The rearrangement links TRBV19 to TRBJ1-5; 9 nucleotides agree with TRBD1. The trim removed 5 bases at V and 6 bases at J, leaving 8 bases unmatched. Germline V CDR1 and CDR2: LNHDA, SQIVND (reference sequence). This CDR3 spans 15 amino acids. The CDR3 is CASSSTGGGSQPQHF. The DNA of the CDR3 is TGTGCCAGTAGTTCGACAGGGGGGGGAAGTCAGCCCCAGCATTTT.

This clone occurred once. The V and J genes are TRBV29-1 and TRBJ1-3; D uncertain. The germline CDR1 and CDR2 sequences are SQVTM and ANQGSEA. The CDR3 contains 12 residues. Between the trimmed V and J ends, which lost 7 bases and 0 bases, there was a span of 7 bases. The CDR3 region is CSGSVSGNTIYF. The CDR3 DNA sequence: TGCAGCGGCAGCGTCTCTGGAAACACCATATATTTT.

For this clone: At one of its ends the junction is not consistent with the germline gene, which may arise from a read error. Other nucleotide sequences in the sample specify the same CDR3. The J gene is TRBJ1-2, the V gene TRBV5-1; D uncertain. This CDR3 has 12 amino acids. Looked up from germline, CDR1 is SGHRS and CDR2 is YFSETQ. The CDR3 reads CASSLEGYGYTF. In DNA form, the CDR3 reads TGCGCCAGCAGTTTGGAAGGCTATGGCTACACCTTC. Drawing the rest from reference TRBV5-1 and TRBJ1-2, the complete variable domain is KAGVTQTPRYLIKTRGQQVTLSCSPISGHRSVSWYQQTPGQGLQFLFEYFSETQRNKGNFPGRFSGRQFSNSRSEMNVSTLELGDSALYLCASSLEGYGYTFGSGTRLTVV.

Comments on this clone: This sample includes further DNA sequences coding for the same CDR3. The chain combines TRBV12-5 with TRBJ2-1; 12 nucleotides align to TRBD2. With V trimmed by 7 bases and J by 7 bases, 5 bases remained unmatched. The CDR3 spans 14 residues. Per the germline V gene, CDR1 is LGHNT and CDR2 is FRNRAP. The CDR3, as DNA: TGTGCTAGTGCCCCTAGCGGGGGGGGTAATGAGCAGTTCTTC. It translates to CASAPSGGGNEQFF.

The chain combines TRBV19 with TRBJ1-2; D is possibly TRBD1 (5 bases). With 6 bases removed from V and 7 bases from J, the gap between germline ends came to 18 bases. This CDR3 has 14 residues. Germline values: CDR1 LNHDA, CDR2 SQIVND (reference sequence). The CDR3 DNA reads TGTGCCAGTAGCTCACCGGGACGGGAATCTGGCTACACCTTC. Protein product: CASSSPGRESGYTF. The entire variable domain, with the rest obtained from reference TRBV19 and TRBJ1-2, is as follows: DGGITQSPKYLFRKEGQNVTLSCEQNLNHDAMYWYRQDPGQGLRLIYYSQIVNDFQKGDIAEGYSVSREKKESFPLTVTSAQKNPTAFYLCASSSPGRESGYTFGSGTRLTVV.

The genes are TRBV28 and TRBJ2-3; D unclear. This CDR3 region has 14 residues. From germline, CDR1 is MDHEN and CDR2 SYDVKM. V gave up 6 bases and J gave up 3 bases, with 13 bases separating them. The CDR3 DNA sequence: TGTGCCAGCAGCCCGACGACAATAACAGATACGCAGTATTTT. This gives the protein CASSPTTITDTQYF. Based on the CDR3 plus reference TRBV28 and TRBJ2-3, the full variable domain is DVKVTQSSRYLVKRTGEKVFLECVQDMDHENMFWYRQDPGLGLRLIYFSYDVKMKEKGDIPEGYSVSREKKERFSLILESASTNQTSMYLCASSPTTITDTQYFGPGTRLTVL.

The J gene is TRBJ2-5, the V gene TRBV27; tentative D call: TRBD1 (6 bases). The V end lost 4 bases, the J end lost 3 bases, and 15 bases lay between the germline ends. CDR1 and CDR2 (germline): MNHEY, SMNVEV (reference sequence). The CDR3 has 15 amino acids. In nucleotides, the CDR3 is TGTGCCAGCAGTTCCACCGGGACATTGAAAGAGACCCAGTACTTC. It encodes CASSSTGTLKETQYF.

The chain recombines TRBV5-4 with TRBJ2-1; either TRBD1 or TRBD2 may supply D (6 bases each). Per the germline V gene, CDR1 is SGHNT and CDR2 is YYREEE (reference sequence). The CDR3 contains 15 residues. V lost 5 bases and J lost 0, with 12 bases in between. CDR3 sequence (DNA): TGTGCCAGCAGTCGAGGGGGGTCCTCCTACAATGAGCAGTTCTTC. Translation: CASSRGGSSYNEQFF. Filled out from reference TRBV5-4 and TRBJ2-1, the complete variable domain reads ETGVTQSPTHLIKTRGQQVTLRCSSQSGHNTVSWYQQALGQGPQFIFQYYREEENGRGNFPPRFSGLQFPNYSSELNVNALELDDSALYLCASSRGGSSYNEQFFGPGTRLTVL.

V is TRBV5-6 and J is TRBJ1-2; 7 bases are shared with TRBD1. J gave up 5 bases and V 0 bases, and 1 base lay outside the gene matches. CDR1 is SGHDT and CDR2 is YYEEEE in the germline V gene. This CDR3 has 13 amino acids. In DNA form, the CDR3 reads TGTGCCAGCAGCTTGGACAGGGGATATGGCTACACCTTC. Protein sequence: CASSLDRGYGYTF.

This chain links TRBV6-1 with TRBJ2-3; weak D call: TRBD2 (7 bases). CDR1 MNHNS and CDR2 SASEGT come from the germline V gene. V shed 2 bases and J shed 1 base, with 13 bases lying between them. There are 16 residues in the CDR3. The CDR3 sequence: CASSETRGAGTDTQYF. DNA for the CDR3: TGTGCCAGCAGTGAAACTCGGGGGGCTGGCACAGATACGCAGTATTTT.

The chain recombines TRBV5-4 with TRBJ1-2, with a tentative D call TRBD1 (5 bases). This CDR3 has 15 residues. V dropped 5 bases and J dropped 3 bases, with 17 bases sitting between them. Germline V gene lookup returns CDR1 SGHNT and CDR2 YYREEE (reference sequence). The CDR3 DNA sequence: TGTGCCAGCAGTCCAAACCCCGGGGCTGACTATGGCTACACCTTC. Amino acid sequence: CASSPNPGADYGYTF.

The chain has TRBV6-5 and TRBJ2-7, with D perhaps TRBD1 (6 bases). Germline V gene lookup returns CDR1 MNHEY and CDR2 SVGAGI. V was clipped by 6 bases and J by 0 bases, with 12 bases between them. This CDR3 region has 14 residues. CDR3 bases: TGTGCCAGCAGGGTCGACAGGTACTCCTACGAGCAGTACTTC. It yields the protein CASRVDRYSYEQYF.

The chain has TRBV2 and TRBJ2-3; D not certain. Germline V lookup: CDR1 SNHLY, CDR2 FYNNEI. Deletions cut 1 base from V and 0 bases from J, with 8 bases between. The CDR3 runs to 15 residues. The CDR3 DNA sequence: TGTGCCAGCAGTGAAGTTGCGGCGAGCACAGATACGCAGTATTTT. Its translation: CASSEVAASTDTQYF.

At least ten counts were recorded for this clone. The V call is TRBV6-4, the J call TRBJ1-2, with 7 bases fitting TRBD1. Germline values: CDR1 MRHNA, CDR2 SNTAGT. V was pared by 5 bases and J by 7 bases, with 7 bases of the junction left unmatched. This CDR3 has 13 amino acids. CDR3 sequence reads: CASSPDRRGGYTF. CDR3 nucleotides: TGTGCCAGCAGTCCGGACAGGAGGGGTGGCTACACCTTC.